Reported below is one TCR beta chain. Its antigen is as yet unknown. Sequencing used immunoSEQ multiplex PCR; TCRdb keeps in-frame clones, though not all of them. The sample records 150,000 or so clones, roughly 91% being singletons. CDR3 length equals 18 residues. CDR1 and CDR2 (germline): SGHDT, YYEEEE. V lost 1 base and J 0 bases, leaving 19 bases between the germline ends. The entry originates in a study of T cell responses to AZD1222 COVID-19 vaccine. General study points: Most donors were white British, females outnumbered males, and clonal diversity was possibly underestimated. Within unmutated variant regions lay the reported targets of nearly half of spike-specific TCRs.

This TCR was recovered from an adult in good health. V is TRBV5-6 and J is TRBJ1-2; D uncertain. Material: peripheral blood, obtained on day 0 of AZD1222 vaccination. CDR3 nucleotides: TGTGCCAGCAGCTTGAACAGAGAACTACCCCGAGCTAACTATGGCTACACCTTC. Its translation is CASSLNRELPRANYGYTF.